This T cell receptor (beta chain) was captured in a study of cytomegalovirus exposure and HLA in healthy donors. Study context: In a previous analysis, approximately 110 million unique TCR beta sequences were found from about 190 million T cells. Study-wide findings and caveats: Likely technical artifact: a cluster of highly shared sequence variants. Most TCRs appeared rarely, but some public TCRs recurred in many donors.

Germline V gene data show CDR1 as SGHRS and CDR2 as YFSETQ. The J segment lost 7 bases and the V segment lost 2 bases, leaving 5 bases of the junction unmatched. This CDR3 comprises 14 residues. This clone was observed a few times. The antigen remains unidentified. Primers included in the PCR were 60 Vbeta and 13 Jbeta primers. Clones were read by immunoSEQ multiplex PCR, and TCRdb kept only the in-frame ones, dropping some. The table has 200,000 or so clones, roughly 83% seen once; the top ten hold roughly 1.5%. The sequence came from a girl under 18 in good health and CMV-seronegative. The V gene is TRBV5-1, the J gene TRBJ1-4, with 7 bases aligning to TRBD1. The material sequenced was PBMCs. As DNA, the CDR3 is TGCGCCAGCAGCTTCACAGGGGTGGGTGAAAAACTGTTTTTT. Translating gives CASSFTGVGEKLFF. The full variable domain, its missing parts supplied by reference TRBV5-1 and TRBJ1-4, is KAGVTQTPRYLIKTRGQQVTLSCSPISGHRSVSWYQQTPGQGLQFLFEYFSETQRNKGNFPGRFSGRQFSNSRSEMNVSTLELGDSALYLCASSFTGVGEKLFFGSGTQLSVL.